This T cell receptor (beta chain) was profiled in a study of Ad26.COV2.S vaccination and SARS-CoV-2 variants. Study-level results: Estimates derived from TCR breadth and depth analyses may have underestimated total T cell responses. Substantial post-vaccination breadth of spike-specific CD8+ and CD4+ T cell responses was reported. Non-spike TCR breadth showed similarity between vaccine and placebo recipients. Individuals receiving vaccine had higher spike-specific TCR breadth than placebo recipients did.

Sequencing was performed with immunoSEQ multiplex PCR; in TCRdb, only in-frame clones are kept and a portion is missing. The sample lists just over 350,000 clones, roughly nine tenths occurring once. V was pared by 8 bases and J by 2 bases, with 21 bases between. Per the germline V gene, CDR1 is SEHNR and CDR2 is FQNEAQ (reference sequence). The CDR3 consists of 16 residues. In the case of this clone: The antigen is unknown.

This chain joins TRBV7-9 and TRBJ1-1, with D perhaps matching TRBD1 (5 bases). This sample comprised peripheral blood, obtained after recovery from COVID-19. The sequence derives from a human donor who had recovered from COVID-19. The CDR3 sequence: CASPSPATERNTEAFF. The CDR3 region has the DNA TGTGCCAGCCCCTCACCCGCGACAGAAAGAAACACTGAAGCTTTCTTT.